This T cell receptor (beta chain) was recovered during a study of blood T cell repertoires in COVID-19. Looking at the study overall: COVID-19 samples from acute and convalescent phases originated in the United States, Italy and Spain. T cells, B-cell-depleted T cells, or PBMCs supplied cDNA or gDNA.

V shed 1 base and J shed 0 bases, with 11 bases lying between them. The CDR3 totals 15 residues. Germline CDR1 and CDR2: SGHRS and YFSETQ. In the authors' methods: Reference gene primer amplification gave nucleated cell count estimates. Assay: immunoSEQ multiplex PCR; the TCRdb copy retains only in-frame clones and omits some. V and J calls and clone size follow that table, whereas D and trimming were derived from the DNA. Of 250,000 or so clones detected, 83% appear once; the ten largest clones hold around 5.2%. This TCR was recovered from a human donor in a cohort sampled during active COVID-19. The chain combines TRBV5-1 with TRBJ2-7; no reliable D call. The specimen was peripheral blood. The CDR3 is CASSLNSLSSYEQYF. The CDR3 DNA sequence: TGCGCCAGCAGCTTGAATAGTTTAAGCTCCTACGAGCAGTACTTC.